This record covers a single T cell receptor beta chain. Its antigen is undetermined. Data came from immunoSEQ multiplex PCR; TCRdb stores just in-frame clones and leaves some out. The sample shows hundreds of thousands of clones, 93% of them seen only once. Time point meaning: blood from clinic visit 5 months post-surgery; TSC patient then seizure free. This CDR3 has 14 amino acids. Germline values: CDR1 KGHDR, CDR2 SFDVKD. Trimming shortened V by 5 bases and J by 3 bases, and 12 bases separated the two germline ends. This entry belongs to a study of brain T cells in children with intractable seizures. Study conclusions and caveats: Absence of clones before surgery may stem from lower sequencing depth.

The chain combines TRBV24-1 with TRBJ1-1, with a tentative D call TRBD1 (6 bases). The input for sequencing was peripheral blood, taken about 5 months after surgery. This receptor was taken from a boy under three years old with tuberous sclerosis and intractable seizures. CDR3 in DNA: TGTGCCACCAGTGCAGGGGCGAGGGACACTGAAGCTTTCTTT. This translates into CATSAGARDTEAFF.